Below are 6 T cell receptor beta chains sequenced from a single sample in a study of blood T cell repertoires in COVID-19. Profiled with immunoSEQ multiplex PCR; TCRdb holds only in-frame clones, not every one. Here the sample spans 150,000 to 200,000 clones, roughly 80% being singletons. The specimen was PBMCs or T cells enriched from blood (not recorded which). The source is a woman in her forties or fifties who had recovered from COVID-19.

The V gene is TRBV6-5, the J gene TRBJ1-3; D is perhaps TRBD1 (5 bases). Germline V CDR1 and CDR2: MNHEY, SVGAGI. Trimming took 5 bases from V and 0 from J, leaving 11 bases between them. The CDR3 totals 15 residues. The CDR3 loop is CASSRTGPSGNTIYF. The DNA for the CDR3 is TGTGCCAGCAGTCGCACAGGTCCCTCTGGAAACACCATATATTTT.

CDR3 nucleotide sequence: TGTGCCAGCAGAGCACAGGGGGCCCCTCTTGGCTACACCTTC. The encoded protein is CASRAQGAPLGYTF. The chain recombines TRBV27 with TRBJ1-2; TRBD1 matches at 9 bases. Looked up from germline, CDR1 is MNHEY and CDR2 is SMNVEV (reference sequence). Germline trimming cut 6 bases from V and 7 bases from J; bases unmatched to any gene: 9. The CDR3 length is 14 residues.

J is TRBJ2-5 and V is TRBV14, with 13 bases aligning to TRBD2. The germline V gene has CDR1 SGHDN and CDR2 FVKESK. The CDR3 sequence is 16 residues long. The V segment lost 4 bases and the J segment 5 bases; nucleotides outside the gene matches: 7. CDR3 nucleotide sequence: TGTGCCAGCAGCCGGCTCACTAGCGGGGGGGCGGAGACCCAGTACTTC. Encoded protein: CASSRLTSGGAETQYF. The full variable domain, completed using reference TRBV14 and TRBJ2-5, is EAGVTQFPSHSVIEKGQTVTLRCDPISGHDNLYWYRRVMGKEIKFLLHFVKESKQDESGMPNNRFLAERTGGTYSTLKVQPAELEDSGVYFCASSRLTSGGAETQYFGPGTRLLVL.

This clone came up once. V usage is TRBV7-6 and J usage is TRBJ1-5; D call uncertain. This CDR3 region has 14 residues. CDR1 is SGHVS and CDR2 is FNYEAQ in the germline V gene. The germline V and J ends were trimmed by 1 base and 3 bases, with 7 bases remaining between them. This CDR3 is CASSLGGLNQPQHF. In DNA form, the CDR3 reads TGTGCCAGCAGCTTAGGAGGCCTCAATCAGCCCCAGCATTTT.

This clone was counted once. The chain couples TRBV5-1 to TRBJ1-6; 8 nucleotides match TRBD1. Trimming cost V 0 bases and J 0 bases; bases outside gene matches: 14. The CDR3 extends over 21 amino acids. Germline V gene lookup returns CDR1 SGHRS and CDR2 YFSETQ. DNA of the CDR3: TGCGCCAGCAGCTTGGGCAAGCCCGGGACAGGTACGACCTCCTATAATTCACCCCTCCACTTT. It specifies CASSLGKPGTGTTSYNSPLHF.

By share, this clone ranks as medium-sized. J is TRBJ2-3 and V is TRBV6-2 or TRBV6-3, with D possibly TRBD2 on 6 matching bases. Per the germline V gene, CDR1 is MNHEY and CDR2 is SVGEGT. Trimming took off 4 bases at V and 7 bases at J, with 9 bases between the two ends. CDR3 length equals 12 residues. The CDR3 here is CASSLGLNTQYF. CDR3 coding DNA: TGTGCCAGCAGTTTGGGACTTAATACGCAGTATTTT.